The 8 T cell receptor beta chains presented below share a single source sample, sequenced in a study of blood T cell repertoires in COVID-19 (dated by TCRdb to between 2020 and 2021). Library preparation was by the immunoSEQ multiplex PCR assay. The table comes from immuneACCESS by way of TCRdb, which keeps in-frame sequences with V and J called. Part of the clones is missing from these tables; in studies checked, under half for an unresolved V gene and the rest for unknown reasons. Within this sample are 390,000 or so clones, with more than 80% of them counted one time only. Jointly, the top ten make up 2.5% to 3.5% of the sample. Sequenced input: peripheral blood. The receptors were sampled from a woman under 40 with COVID-19, enrolled during active disease.

The rearrangement joins TRBV19 to TRBJ2-5, with TRBD1 matching over 11 bases. The V gene end was trimmed by 5 bases and the J gene end by 0 bases; junction bases not matched to a gene: 2. The V gene's germline CDR1 is LNHDA and CDR2 SQIVND (reference sequence). The CDR3 runs 15 residues. The CDR3 DNA reads as TGTGCCAGTAGTGCGGACAGGGGGCACCAAGAGACCCAGTACTTC. Translated, it gives CASSADRGHQETQYF.

This rearrangement joins TRBV28 to TRBJ2-2, with a tentative D call TRBD2 (5 bases). V gave up 6 bases and J gave up 14 bases, with 16 bases separating them. CDR1 and CDR2 (germline): MDHEN, SYDVKM. The length of the CDR3 is 12 residues. In DNA, the CDR3 is TGTGCCAGCAGCTCCGTTCGGGGAAATCTGTTTTTT. This gives the protein CASSSVRGNLFF.

This chain joins TRBV29-1 and TRBJ2-3, with D unclear. CDR1 is SQVTM, CDR2 ANQGSEA, per germline. CDR3 length: 14 residues. V was trimmed by 6 bases and J by 2 bases, leaving 15 bases between them. CDR3 residues: CSVAHRVPTDTQYF. The DNA of the CDR3 is TGCAGCGTCGCACACCGGGTCCCCACAGATACGCAGTATTTT.

The chain uses TRBV28 and TRBJ2-3; D perhaps matches TRBD1 (6 bases). The germline V gene has CDR1 MDHEN and CDR2 SYDVKM. Trimming cost V 8 bases and J 0 bases, with 15 bases left between them. CDR3 size: 15 residues. The CDR3 loop is CASQPQGMSTDTQYF. The CDR3 region has the DNA TGTGCCAGCCAGCCCCAGGGGATGAGCACAGATACGCAGTATTTT. The full variable domain, completed using reference TRBV28 and TRBJ2-3, is DVKVTQSSRYLVKRTGEKVFLECVQDMDHENMFWYRQDPGLGLRLIYFSYDVKMKEKGDIPEGYSVSREKKERFSLILESASTNQTSMYLCASQPQGMSTDTQYFGPGTRLTVL.

The chain uses TRBV2 and TRBJ1-5; D unclear. Germline V gene data show CDR1 as SNHLY and CDR2 as FYNNEI. This CDR3 has 20 residues. Trimming pared 2 bases from V and 0 bases from J, leaving 23 bases between. CDR3 amino acids: CASSEPGSPERYPSNQPQHF. The CDR3 coding sequence is TGTGCCAGCAGTGAACCGGGATCCCCCGAACGCTACCCTAGCAATCAGCCCCAGCATTTT.

This chain joins TRBV28 and TRBJ1-5, with 11 positions matching TRBD1. The CDR3 length is 19 residues. V lost 4 bases, J lost 0 bases, and 11 bases stayed unmatched. CDR1 and CDR2 (germline): MDHEN, SYDVKM. The CDR3 region is CASSSPGQGVSYSNQPQHF. The DNA of the CDR3 is TGTGCCAGCAGTTCACCGGGACAGGGGGTGAGTTATAGCAATCAGCCCCAGCATTTT.

This rearrangement joins TRBV29-1 to TRBJ2-1, with D unresolved. The germline V gene has CDR1 SQVTM and CDR2 ANQGSEA. The CDR3 sequence is 13 residues long. V dropped 7 bases and J dropped 1 base, with 11 bases sitting between them. The DNA of the CDR3 is TGCAGCGCAAGAGTAGAATCCTACAATGAGCAGTTCTTC. Protein product: CSARVESYNEQFF.

The chain couples TRBV11-2 to TRBJ2-5; 8 bases align to TRBD1. V dropped 2 bases and J dropped 3; count of bases not matched to a gene: 8. This CDR3 has 16 amino acids. Germline CDR1 reads SGHAT; CDR2 reads FQNNGV. CDR3 protein: CASSLRVGQGKETQYF. CDR3 nucleotide sequence: TGTGCCAGCAGCTTAAGGGTCGGACAGGGAAAAGAGACCCAGTACTTC.